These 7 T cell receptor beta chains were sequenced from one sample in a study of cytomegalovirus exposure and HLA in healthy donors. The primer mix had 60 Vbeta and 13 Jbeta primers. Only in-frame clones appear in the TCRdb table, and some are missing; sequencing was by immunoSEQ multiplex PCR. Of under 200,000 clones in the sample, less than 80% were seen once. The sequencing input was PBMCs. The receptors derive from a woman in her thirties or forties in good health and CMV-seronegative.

CDR3 bases: TGTGCCATCAGTGAGTCGGGGCAGGGGGCCTACGAGCAGTACTTC. It yields the protein CAISESGQGAYEQYF. The chain uses TRBV10-3 and TRBJ2-7; 7 positions agree with TRBD1. Unmatched junction bases numbered 4, after V lost 0 bases and J lost 2 bases. CDR3 length: 15 residues. Per the germline V gene, CDR1 is ENHRY and CDR2 is SYGVKD.

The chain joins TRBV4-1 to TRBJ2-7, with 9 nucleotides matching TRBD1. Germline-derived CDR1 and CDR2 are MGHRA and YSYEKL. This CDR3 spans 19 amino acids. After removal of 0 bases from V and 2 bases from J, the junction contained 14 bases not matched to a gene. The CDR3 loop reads CASSQDPGQGVIGAYEQYF. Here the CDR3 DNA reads TGCGCCAGCAGCCAAGATCCGGGACAGGGAGTCATAGGCGCCTACGAGCAGTACTTC.

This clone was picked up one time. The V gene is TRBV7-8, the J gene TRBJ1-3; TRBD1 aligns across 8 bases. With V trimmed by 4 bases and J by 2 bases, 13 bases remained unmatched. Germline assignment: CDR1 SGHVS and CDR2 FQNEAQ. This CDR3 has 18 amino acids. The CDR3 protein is CASSSTLQGARAGNTIYF. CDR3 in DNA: TGTGCCAGCAGCTCCACTCTCCAGGGGGCAAGGGCTGGAAACACCATATATTTT. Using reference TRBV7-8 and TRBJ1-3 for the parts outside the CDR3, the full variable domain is GAGVSQSPRYKVAKRGQDVALRCDPISGHVSLFWYQQALGQGPEFLTYFQNEAQLDKSGLPSDRFFAERPEGSVSTLKIQRTQQEDSAVYLCASSSTLQGARAGNTIYFGEGSWLTVV.

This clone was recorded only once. CDR3 protein: CASSWGGGYTEAFF. In DNA, the CDR3 is TGTGCCAGCAGCTGGGGGGGTGGGTACACTGAAGCTTTCTTT. The chain has TRBV7-9 and TRBJ1-1, with a possible D match to TRBD1 (5 bases). The CDR3 has 14 residues. The germline V gene encodes CDR1 SEHNR and CDR2 FQNEAQ (reference sequence). Trimming cost V 4 bases and J 3 bases, with 12 bases left between them.

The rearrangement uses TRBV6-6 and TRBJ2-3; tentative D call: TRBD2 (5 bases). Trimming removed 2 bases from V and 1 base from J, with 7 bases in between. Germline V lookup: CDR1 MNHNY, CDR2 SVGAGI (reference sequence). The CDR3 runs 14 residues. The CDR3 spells CASSYRAGTDTQYF. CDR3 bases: TGTGCCAGCAGTTACAGAGCGGGCACAGATACGCAGTATTTT.

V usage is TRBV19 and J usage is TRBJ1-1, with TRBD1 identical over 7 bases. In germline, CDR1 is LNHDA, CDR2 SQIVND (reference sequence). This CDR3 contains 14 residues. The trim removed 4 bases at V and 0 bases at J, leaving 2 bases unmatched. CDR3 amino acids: CASSRGQMNTEAFF. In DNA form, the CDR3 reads TGTGCCAGTAGTAGGGGACAGATGAACACTGAAGCTTTCTTT.

CDR3 coding DNA: TGTGCCAGCAGCTTAGGTCCGACAGGGGGAAACACCATATATTTT. Translating gives CASSLGPTGGNTIYF. V gene TRBV7-2 combines with J gene TRBJ1-3; 7 bases are a match to TRBD1. Trimming removed 1 base from V and 4 bases from J; junction bases left unmatched: 4. Germline CDR1 SGHTA, CDR2 FQGNSA. This CDR3 contains 15 residues.